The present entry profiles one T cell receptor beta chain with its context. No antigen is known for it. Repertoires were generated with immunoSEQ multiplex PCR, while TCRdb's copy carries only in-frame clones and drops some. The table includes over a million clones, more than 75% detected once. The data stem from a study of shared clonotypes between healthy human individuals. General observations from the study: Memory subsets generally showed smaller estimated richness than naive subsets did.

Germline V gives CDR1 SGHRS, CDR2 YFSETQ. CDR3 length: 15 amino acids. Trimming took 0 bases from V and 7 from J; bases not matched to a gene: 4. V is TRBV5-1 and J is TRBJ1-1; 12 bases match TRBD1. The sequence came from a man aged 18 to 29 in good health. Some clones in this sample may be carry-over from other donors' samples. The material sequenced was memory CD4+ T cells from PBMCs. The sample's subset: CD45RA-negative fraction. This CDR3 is CASSLGGTGGGEAFF. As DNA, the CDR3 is TGCGCCAGCAGCTTGGGTGGGACAGGGGGCGGTGAAGCTTTCTTT.